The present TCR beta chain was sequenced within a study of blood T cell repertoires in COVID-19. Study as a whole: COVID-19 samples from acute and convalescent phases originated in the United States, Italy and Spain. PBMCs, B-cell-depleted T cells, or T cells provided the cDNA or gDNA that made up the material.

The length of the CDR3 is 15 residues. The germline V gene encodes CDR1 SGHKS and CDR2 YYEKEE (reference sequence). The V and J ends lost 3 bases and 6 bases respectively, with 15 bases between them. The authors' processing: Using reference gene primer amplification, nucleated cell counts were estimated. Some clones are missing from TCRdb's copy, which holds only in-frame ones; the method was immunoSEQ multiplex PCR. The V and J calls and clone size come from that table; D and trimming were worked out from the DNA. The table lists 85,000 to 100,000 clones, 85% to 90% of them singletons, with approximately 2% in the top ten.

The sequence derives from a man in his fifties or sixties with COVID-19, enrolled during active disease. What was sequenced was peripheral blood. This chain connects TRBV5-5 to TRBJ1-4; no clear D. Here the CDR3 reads CASSWVKGGDEKLFF. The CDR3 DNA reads TGTGCCAGCAGCTGGGTAAAGGGCGGGGATGAAAAACTGTTTTTT.